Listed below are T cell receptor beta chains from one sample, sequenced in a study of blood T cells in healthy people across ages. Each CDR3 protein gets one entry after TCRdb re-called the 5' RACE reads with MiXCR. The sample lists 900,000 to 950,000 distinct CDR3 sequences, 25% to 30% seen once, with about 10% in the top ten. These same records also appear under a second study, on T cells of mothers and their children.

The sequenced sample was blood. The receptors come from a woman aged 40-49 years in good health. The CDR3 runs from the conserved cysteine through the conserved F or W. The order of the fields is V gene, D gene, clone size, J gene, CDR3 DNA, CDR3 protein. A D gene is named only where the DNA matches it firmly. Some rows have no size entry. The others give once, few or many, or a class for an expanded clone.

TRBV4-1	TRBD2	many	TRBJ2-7	TGCGCCAGCAGCCAAGATGGACTAGCGGGCTCCTACGAGCAGTACTTC	CASSQDGLAGSYEQYF
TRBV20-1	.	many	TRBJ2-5	TGCAGTGCTAGGGGGCAGGGAGGTCCCAAAGAGACCCAGTACTTC	CSARGQGGPKETQYF
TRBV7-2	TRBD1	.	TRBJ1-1	TGTGCCAGCAGCTTAGGAGGGCGGGGACAGCGCGGTATGGAAGCTTTCTTT	CASSLGGRGQRGMEAFF
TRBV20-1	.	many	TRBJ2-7	TGCAGTGCGCGTGCGCTTACCGGGACCACCTCCTACGAGCAGTACTTC	CSARALTGTTSYEQYF
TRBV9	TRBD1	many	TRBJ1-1	TGTGCCAGCAGTCCCGGGACAGGGGCCAACACTGAAGCTTTCTTT	CASSPGTGANTEAFF
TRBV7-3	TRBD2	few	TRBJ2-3	TGTGCCAGCAGCTTATATTCTACGGCGGGGGGGCCGACAGATACGCAGTATTTT	CASSLYSTAGGPTDTQYF
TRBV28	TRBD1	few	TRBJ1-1	TGTGCCAGCAGGCCGCGCCAGGGGGCGCCGGACACTGAAGCTTTCTTT	CASRPRQGAPDTEAFF
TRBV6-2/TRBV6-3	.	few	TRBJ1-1	TGTGCCAGCACCGTGGGGGTTTACGGCACTGAAGCTTTCTTT	CASTVGVYGTEAFF
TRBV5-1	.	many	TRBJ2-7	TGCGCCAGCAGCCTGGACCGTCTCTACGAGCAGTACTTC	CASSLDRLYEQYF
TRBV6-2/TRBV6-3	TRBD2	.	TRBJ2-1	TGTGCCAGCAGTTTACGACTAGCGGGGGCCTGCAATGAGCAGTTCTTC	CASSLRLAGACNEQFF
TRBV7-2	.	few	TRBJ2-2	TGTGCCAGCAGCTTCCGGGCGACTACCATACCCGGGGAGCTGTTTTTT	CASSFRATTIPGELFF
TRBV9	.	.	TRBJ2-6	TGTGCCAGCAGCGGGACCCAGGCAGGGGCCAACGTCCTGACTTTC	CASSGTQAGANVLTF
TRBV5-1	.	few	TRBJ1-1	TGCGCCAGCAGCTTGAGGGAGGGGCGCACTGAAGCTTTCTTT	CASSLREGRTEAFF
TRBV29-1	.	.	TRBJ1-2	TGCAGCGCCGGGGGACAAGCGGATGGCTACACCTTC	CSAGGQADGYTF
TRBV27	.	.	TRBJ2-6	TGTGCCAGCAGTTCTTTGGACAGTACTGGGGCCAGCGTCCTGACTTTC	CASSSLDSTGASVLTF
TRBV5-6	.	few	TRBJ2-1	TGTGCCAGCACCGTCAGGGGATATTACAATGAGCAGTTCTTC	CASTVRGYYNEQFF
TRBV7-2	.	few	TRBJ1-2	TGTGCCAGCAACTTAGCCGGGGGTTACACCCTGGTAAACTATGGCTACACCTTC	CASNLAGGYTLVNYGYTF
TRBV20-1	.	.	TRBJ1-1	TGCAGCGCTCCTGGGACACCGAACACTGAAGCTTTCTTT	CSAPGTPNTEAFF
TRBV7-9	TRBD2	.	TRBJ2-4	TGTGCCAGCAGCTGGGGGGGAGGCTACGAGCATTACTTC	CASSWGGGYEHYF
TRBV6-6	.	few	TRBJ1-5	TGTGCCAGCAGTTACACAGGCAATCAGCCCCAGCATTTT	CASSYTGNQPQHF
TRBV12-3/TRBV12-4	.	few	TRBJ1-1	TGTGCCAGCAGTTTTCTTACCAGGCCAATGAACACTGAAGCTTTCTTT	CASSFLTRPMNTEAFF
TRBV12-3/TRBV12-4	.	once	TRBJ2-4	TGTGCCAGCAGGATCTCGGGGCCCCCGACTCTGAATGAGCAGTACTTC	CASRISGPPTLNEQYF
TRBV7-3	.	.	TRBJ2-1	TGTGCCAGCAGCTTATCCCGGCCGGCTAGCCTAAATGAGCAGTTCTTC	CASSLSRPASLNEQFF
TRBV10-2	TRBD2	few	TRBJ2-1	TGCGCCACCAGTCCTCCCGGGACTAGTTTCTCCAGCTCCTACAATGAGCAGTTCTTC	CATSPPGTSFSSSYNEQFF
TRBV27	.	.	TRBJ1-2	TGTGCCAGCAGTCCTTCGGGGCTACGAGGCTACACCTTC	CASSPSGLRGYTF
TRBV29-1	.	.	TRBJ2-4	TGCAGCGTTGAAGATCTTCTCGGGAATGAGCAGTACTTC	CSVEDLLGNEQYF
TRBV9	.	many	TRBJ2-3	TGTGCCAGCAGCGTAGGCTGGCCAACTAGCACAGATACGCAGTATTTT	CASSVGWPTSTDTQYF
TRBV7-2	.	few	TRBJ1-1	TGTGCCAGCAGCTTGTTCAGGCTTAGCCAGTCGGATCGGGAAGCTTTCTTT	CASSLFRLSQSDREAFF
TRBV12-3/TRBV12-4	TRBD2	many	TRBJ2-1	TGTGCCAGCAGCTCCCCAACGTCTTCTAGCGGGGGGACGTACAATGAGCAGTTCTTC	CASSSPTSSSGGTYNEQFF
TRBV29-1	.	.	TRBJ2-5	TGCAGCGCTTGCCCCGGGCAAGAGACCCAGTACTTC	CSACPGQETQYF
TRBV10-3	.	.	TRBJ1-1	TGTGCCATCAGTGACATCACTGAAGCTTTCTTT	CAISDITEAFF
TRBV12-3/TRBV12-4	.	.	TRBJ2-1	TGTGCCAGCAGCATGACTGGATTCAATGAGCAGTTCTTC	CASSMTGFNEQFF
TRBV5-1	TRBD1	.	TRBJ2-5	TGCGCCAGCAGCACGGGACAGGGGGCGCCGGAGACCCAGTACTTC	CASSTGQGAPETQYF